This TCR beta chain stems from a study of Tregs in tolerant kidney transplant recipients. From germline, CDR1 is MGHRA and CDR2 YSYEKL. This CDR3 has 14 amino acids. The germline V and J ends were trimmed by 0 bases and 2 bases, with 8 bases remaining between them. Libraries were prepared by immunoSEQ multiplex PCR; TCRdb keeps only in-frame clonotypes and omits some of them. The data contain 92,000 or so clones, around 94% of them singletons. This chain links TRBV4-1 with TRBJ2-7, with D tentatively TRBD1 (5 bases). The sequence derives from a human donor in good health. Sequenced input: CD8+ T cells from blood. The DNA of the CDR3 is TGCGCCAGCAGCCAAGATGCAGGGACCTACGAGCAGTACTTC. Amino acid sequence: CASSQDAGTYEQYF.